One sample yielded the 12 T cell receptor beta chains listed below, sequenced in a study of T cells in Graves' hyperthyroidism and ophthalmopathy. Amplification of TCR beta CDR3 regions used RNA as the template. TCR CDR3 regions were first amplified by RT-PCR with HTBI primers. One entry per CDR3 protein results from TCRdb running MiXCR on the multiplex PCR reads. This sample has approximately 330,000 distinct CDR3 sequences, with 15% to 20% found just once. What was sequenced was blood. Every receptor here comes from a woman between 45 and 65 years old with Graves' hyperthyroidism.

This clonotype was picked up one time. The V call is TRBV20-1, the J call TRBJ2-1; D not resolved. The J call may be faulty, since TRBJ2-7 better matches the DNA end. The CDR3 extends over 15 amino acids. Per germline, CDR1 DFQATT and CDR2 SNEGSKA (reference sequence). The CDR3: CSAVDSLSSYNEQYV. For the CDR3, the DNA is TGCAGTGCGGTAGACTCGCTCAGCTCCTACAATGAGCAGTACGTC.

This clonotype was seen repeatedly, ten times or more. V gene TRBV6-2 or TRBV6-3 combines with J gene TRBJ1-2; D perhaps matches TRBD1 (5 bases). Per the germline V gene, CDR1 is MNHEY and CDR2 is SVGEGT. This CDR3 comprises 13 residues. With 10 bases removed from V and 8 bases from J, the gap between germline ends came to 20 bases. The CDR3 region is CATYRSGTWGYTF. The CDR3 DNA follows: TGTGCCACCTACAGATCCGGGACGTGGGGCTACACCTTC.

A few counts support this clonotype. The J gene is TRBJ1-1, the V gene TRBV7-9; D remains unclear. Germline-derived CDR1 and CDR2 are SEHNR and FQNEAQ (reference sequence). The V end was cut by 2 bases, the J end by 1 base, with 11 bases between. The CDR3 extends over 15 amino acids. The CDR3 nucleotides are TGTGCCAGCAGCTTAAGGCGCCAGGAGAACACTGAAGCTTTCTTT. This gives the protein CASSLRRQENTEAFF.

This clonotype was counted ten times or more. An end of the junction does not agree with germline; a read error may underlie this. The J gene is TRBJ1-2, the V gene TRBV11-2; D ambiguous. The CDR3 extends over 13 amino acids. The germline gives CDR1 SGHAT, CDR2 FQNNGV. This CDR3 reads CASSTIGGSPHAF. The DNA for the CDR3 is TGTGCCAGCAGCACTATAGGCGGCTCCCCCCACGCCTTC. Full variable domain (rest looked up from reference TRBV11-2 and TRBJ1-2): EAGVAQSPRYKIIEKRQSVAFWCNPISGHATLYWYQQILGQGPKLLIQFQNNGVVDDSQLPKDRFSAERLKGVDSTLKIQPAKLEDSAVYLCASSTIGGSPHAFGSGTRLTVV.

As to this clonotype: This may be a read error: a much more frequent sequence differs by one nucleotide. This sequence joins TRBV3-1 and TRBJ2-7; TRBD2 might be the D (5 bases). Germline CDR1 is LGHDT and CDR2 is YNNKEL (reference sequence). The CDR3 has 12 residues. V lost 4 bases to trimming and J lost 6 bases, with 10 bases between them. CDR3 sequence reads: CASSRGGFEQYV. As DNA, the CDR3 is TGTGCCAGCAGCCGAGGCGGGTTCGAGCAGTACGTC.

At least ten counts were recorded for this clonotype. The chain couples TRBV3-1 to TRBJ1-4, with 8 bases matching TRBD1. The junction had 9 bases not matched to a gene; V was cut back by 4 bases and J by 8 bases. The germline gives CDR1 LGHDT, CDR2 YNNKEL (reference sequence). The CDR3 totals 15 residues. This CDR3 reads CASSRYDRGVEKLFF. CDR3 coding DNA: TGTGCCAGCAGCCGGTACGACAGGGGAGTCGAAAAACTGTTTTTT.

This clonotype was seen a handful of times. The chain uses TRBV19 and TRBJ2-1; 8 bases line up with TRBD1. This CDR3 is built from 15 residues. Germline CDR1 is LNHDA and CDR2 is SQIVND (reference sequence). V trimming: 4 bases; J trimming: 6 bases; junction bases outside the gene matches: 8. The chain's CDR3 is CASSTTGVQGNEQFF. The CDR3 coding sequence is TGTGCCAGTAGTACGACAGGGGTACAGGGCAATGAGCAGTTCTTC.

This clonotype was counted a few times. In DNA, the CDR3 is TGTGCCAGCAGTTATAACAGGGGGCCTAAAGCCGGGGAGCTGTTTTTT. Amino acids: CASSYNRGPKAGELFF. The V gene is TRBV6-1, the J gene TRBJ2-2; TRBD1 agrees at 9 bases. The germline gives CDR1 MNHNS, CDR2 SASEGT. This CDR3 is built from 16 residues. V trimming: 5 bases; J trimming: 6 bases; junction bases outside the gene matches: 10.

This chain uses TRBV6-1 with TRBJ2-1; no clear D gene. The CDR3 length is 15 residues. V lost 3 bases and J lost 2, with 11 bases in between. CDR1 is MNHNS, CDR2 SASEGT, per germline. The CDR3 nucleotides are TGTGCCAGCAGTGATGGGGTACCGACCTACAATGAGCAGTTCTTC. This sequence encodes CASSDGVPTYNEQFF.

The V and J genes are TRBV11-1 and TRBJ2-2; D possibly corresponds to TRBD1 (6 bases). The CDR3 totals 15 residues. Deletions cut 5 bases from V and 6 bases from J, with 16 bases between. CDR1 and CDR2 (germline): SGHAT, FQDESV (reference sequence). The CDR3 here is CASSPIWTEAGELFF. CDR3 bases: TGTGCCAGCAGCCCAATCTGGACAGAAGCCGGGGAGCTGTTTTTT.

This clonotype was seen repeatedly, ten times or more. CDR3 DNA: TGTGCCAGCAGTTCCTCACTAGCGGGATACACAGATACGCAGTATTTT. This sequence encodes CASSSSLAGYTDTQYF. This chain connects TRBV28 to TRBJ2-3; 10 bases are a match to TRBD2. The CDR3 totals 16 residues. J gave up 2 bases and V 4 bases, and 6 bases lay outside the gene matches. In germline, CDR1 is MDHEN, CDR2 SYDVKM.

This clonotype was counted many times. The chain employs TRBV20-1 and TRBJ2-1; TRBD2 agrees at 11 bases. Germline assignment: CDR1 DFQATT and CDR2 SNEGSKA (reference sequence). The CDR3 extends over 16 amino acids. Losses at the gene ends were 5 bases for V and 4 bases for J; bases not matched to a gene: 10. The CDR3 loop is CSAGNAGTSGYNEQFF. DNA for the CDR3: TGCAGTGCTGGGAATGCCGGGACTAGCGGTTACAATGAGCAGTTCTTC.